The rows below give T cell receptor beta chains drawn from one sample of a study of control samples from healthy donors and cancer patients. Profiling relied on immunoSEQ multiplex PCR, and the TCRdb table lists in-frame clones only, not all of them. The sample contains some 120,000 clones, 87% of which appear only once. The sequenced material came from blood. The source of these receptors is a man aged 55-75 years in good health. The conserved cysteine and the conserved F or W are not part of the CDR3 here. Fields, in order: D gene, V gene, J gene, CDR3 protein. A D gene is named only where the DNA matches it firmly.

d_call: .; v_call: TRBV18; j_call: TRBJ1-5; cdr3_aa: ASSPGLTNQPQH
d_call: .; v_call: TRBV9; j_call: TRBJ2-3; cdr3_aa: ASSVSSTDTQY
d_call: .; v_call: TRBV6-5; j_call: TRBJ1-6; cdr3_aa: ATTRTENSPLH
d_call: .; v_call: TRBV12-3/TRBV12-4; j_call: TRBJ1-1; cdr3_aa: ASKLNTEAF
d_call: TRBD2; v_call: TRBV3-1/TRBV3-2; j_call: TRBJ2-7; cdr3_aa: ASSQVTSGGGEQY
d_call: .; v_call: TRBV7-2; j_call: TRBJ1-1; cdr3_aa: ASSASGTEAF
d_call: .; v_call: TRBV4-1; j_call: TRBJ1-2; cdr3_aa: ASSQDRRAGVSGYT
d_call: TRBD1; v_call: TRBV28; j_call: TRBJ1-4; cdr3_aa: ASIGQGSEKLF
d_call: TRBD2; v_call: TRBV7-2; j_call: TRBJ2-5; cdr3_aa: ASSLAGGGETQY
d_call: .; v_call: TRBV7-9; j_call: TRBJ2-3; cdr3_aa: ASSRGWGPPITDTQY
d_call: .; v_call: TRBV6-5; j_call: TRBJ1-6; cdr3_aa: ASSSPPQGGALH
d_call: .; v_call: TRBV28; j_call: TRBJ1-4; cdr3_aa: ASTPGREFEKLF
d_call: .; v_call: TRBV5-6; j_call: TRBJ2-7; cdr3_aa: ASSPRAFYEQY
d_call: TRBD1; v_call: TRBV7-2; j_call: TRBJ2-6; cdr3_aa: ASSLTGVAGANVLT
d_call: .; v_call: TRBV12-3/TRBV12-4; j_call: TRBJ1-2; cdr3_aa: ASSLGRSYGYT
d_call: .; v_call: TRBV5-1; j_call: TRBJ1-3; cdr3_aa: ASSSTGVVGNTIY
d_call: .; v_call: TRBV2; j_call: TRBJ1-5; cdr3_aa: ASHFRENQPQH
d_call: .; v_call: TRBV25-1; j_call: TRBJ1-4; cdr3_aa: ASGPDGGQAGEKLF
d_call: TRBD1; v_call: TRBV6-5; j_call: TRBJ1-5; cdr3_aa: ASSTGEWGNQPQH
d_call: .; v_call: TRBV28; j_call: TRBJ1-5; cdr3_aa: ASSFAGHTPRQPQH
d_call: TRBD1; v_call: TRBV29-1; j_call: TRBJ1-3; cdr3_aa: SVSTGGSGNTIY
d_call: .; v_call: TRBV25-1; j_call: TRBJ2-3; cdr3_aa: ASSEWGATTDTQY
d_call: .; v_call: TRBV7-2; j_call: TRBJ1-2; cdr3_aa: ASSLGRPYGYT
d_call: TRBD2; v_call: TRBV5-1; j_call: TRBJ2-3; cdr3_aa: ASSTRLANSYTDTQY
d_call: .; v_call: TRBV28; j_call: TRBJ1-6; cdr3_aa: ASSLNRLYNSPLH
d_call: TRBD1; v_call: TRBV12-3/TRBV12-4; j_call: TRBJ2-1; cdr3_aa: ASSLAPGTGVV
d_call: .; v_call: TRBV7-2; j_call: TRBJ1-1; cdr3_aa: ASSFQGWTEAF
d_call: TRBD2; v_call: TRBV19; j_call: TRBJ2-2; cdr3_aa: ASSKKGLAGARGTGELF
d_call: .; v_call: TRBV19; j_call: TRBJ1-1; cdr3_aa: ASGSQTGTEAF
d_call: TRBD2; v_call: TRBV7-9; j_call: TRBJ2-1; cdr3_aa: ASRKAGGRTDEQF
d_call: .; v_call: TRBV24-1; j_call: TRBJ1-5; cdr3_aa: ATSDSGTGGWTQH
d_call: .; v_call: TRBV21-1; j_call: TRBJ2-4; cdr3_aa: ASSPQGLAKNIQY
d_call: TRBD1; v_call: TRBV7-9; j_call: TRBJ1-2; cdr3_aa: ASSPAWGGTGGSYGYT
d_call: TRBD2; v_call: TRBV28; j_call: TRBJ2-7; cdr3_aa: ASSLFRGAYEQY
d_call: .; v_call: TRBV19; j_call: TRBJ1-4; cdr3_aa: ASSITPTNEKLF
d_call: .; v_call: TRBV6-5; j_call: TRBJ2-6; cdr3_aa: ASRSGGSGANVLT
d_call: .; v_call: TRBV28; j_call: TRBJ2-3; cdr3_aa: ASRPSVRASTDTQY
d_call: .; v_call: TRBV7-3; j_call: TRBJ2-1; cdr3_aa: ASSLRGYNEQF
d_call: .; v_call: TRBV10-2; j_call: TRBJ2-4; cdr3_aa: ASSEIQGPQY
d_call: TRBD1; v_call: TRBV7-9; j_call: TRBJ1-2; cdr3_aa: ASRRGGAGYT
d_call: .; v_call: TRBV2; j_call: TRBJ1-4; cdr3_aa: ASSEERGGKLF
d_call: .; v_call: TRBV9; j_call: TRBJ2-7; cdr3_aa: ASSVDSSVSYEQY
d_call: TRBD2; v_call: TRBV5-6; j_call: TRBJ2-1; cdr3_aa: ASSIAGAREQF
d_call: .; v_call: TRBV18; j_call: TRBJ1-1; cdr3_aa: ASSPFADTQNTEAF
d_call: .; v_call: TRBV7-9; j_call: TRBJ1-6; cdr3_aa: ASSLVPSSYNSPLH
d_call: .; v_call: TRBV30; j_call: TRBJ1-6; cdr3_aa: AWSVVGDSPLH
d_call: .; v_call: TRBV6-6; j_call: TRBJ1-1; cdr3_aa: ATSRGQNTEAF
d_call: TRBD1; v_call: TRBV6-5; j_call: TRBJ2-5; cdr3_aa: ASSYRTGLWTQY
d_call: .; v_call: TRBV12-3/TRBV12-4; j_call: TRBJ1-5; cdr3_aa: ASSFGDQPQH
d_call: .; v_call: TRBV24-1; j_call: TRBJ2-7; cdr3_aa: ATSDQDEPLPYEQY
d_call: .; v_call: TRBV9; j_call: TRBJ1-3; cdr3_aa: ASDLGARPGNTIY
d_call: .; v_call: TRBV6-5; j_call: TRBJ1-1; cdr3_aa: ASSPQRNTEAF
d_call: TRBD1; v_call: TRBV28; j_call: TRBJ1-2; cdr3_aa: ASSSLDRVNYGYT
d_call: .; v_call: TRBV6-5; j_call: TRBJ1-5; cdr3_aa: ASSLGLSGEPQH